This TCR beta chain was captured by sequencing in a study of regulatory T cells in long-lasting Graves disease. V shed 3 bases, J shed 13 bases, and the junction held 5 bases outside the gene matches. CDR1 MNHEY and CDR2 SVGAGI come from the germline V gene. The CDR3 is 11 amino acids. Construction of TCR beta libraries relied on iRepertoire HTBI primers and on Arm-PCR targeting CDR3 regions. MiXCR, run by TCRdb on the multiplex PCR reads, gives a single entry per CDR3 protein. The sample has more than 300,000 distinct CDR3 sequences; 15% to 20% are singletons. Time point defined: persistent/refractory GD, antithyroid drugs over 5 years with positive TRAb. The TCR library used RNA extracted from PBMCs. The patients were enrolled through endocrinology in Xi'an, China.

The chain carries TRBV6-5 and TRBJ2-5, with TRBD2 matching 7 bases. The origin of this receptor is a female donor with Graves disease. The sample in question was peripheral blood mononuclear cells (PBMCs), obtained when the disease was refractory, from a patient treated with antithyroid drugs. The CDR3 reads CASSYGRELYF. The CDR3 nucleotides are TGTGCCAGCAGTTATGGGCGGGAGCTGTACTTC.